Listed here is a single TCR beta chain. Antigen unknown. This entry comes from a study of shared clonotypes between healthy human individuals. Study-level points and caveats: In general, naive subsets displayed greater estimated richness than memory subsets did.

CDR3 length: 15 residues. CDR1 and CDR2 from the germline V gene are MDHEN and SYDVKM. Trimming took 7 bases from V and 4 from J; bases not matched to a gene: 12. Method: immunoSEQ multiplex PCR; TCRdb's copy keeps in-frame clones and lacks some. Of over a million clones in the sample, roughly 74% were seen once. The material sequenced was memory CD4+ T cells from PBMCs. As for subset: CD45RA-negative fraction. This chain links TRBV28 with TRBJ1-2; 7 bases are a match to TRBD1. The origin of this receptor is a man between 18 and 29 years old in good health. Some clones in this sample may be carry-over from other donors' samples. Here the CDR3 reads CASTLSGQFVYGYTF. The CDR3 DNA reads TGTGCCAGCACCCTATCGGGACAGTTTGTCTATGGCTACACCTTC.